This T cell receptor beta chain is drawn from a study of control samples from healthy donors and cancer patients. The CDR3 totals 15 residues. Germline loops: CDR1 GTSNPN, CDR2 SVGIG (reference sequence). Trimming cost V 2 bases and J 0 bases; bases outside gene matches: 5. TCRdb keeps only in-frame clones here, not all; method: immunoSEQ multiplex PCR. The profile shows about 150,000 clones, just under 95% of them singletons. The clonotype originates from a man aged 35 to 55 in good health. The sample taken for sequencing was blood. The chain combines TRBV30 with TRBJ2-3; 7 bases are a match to TRBD1. In nucleotides, the CDR3 is TGTGCCTGGAGTTTTTTGACAGGGAGCACAGATACGCAGTATTTT. It yields the protein CAWSFLTGSTDTQYF.